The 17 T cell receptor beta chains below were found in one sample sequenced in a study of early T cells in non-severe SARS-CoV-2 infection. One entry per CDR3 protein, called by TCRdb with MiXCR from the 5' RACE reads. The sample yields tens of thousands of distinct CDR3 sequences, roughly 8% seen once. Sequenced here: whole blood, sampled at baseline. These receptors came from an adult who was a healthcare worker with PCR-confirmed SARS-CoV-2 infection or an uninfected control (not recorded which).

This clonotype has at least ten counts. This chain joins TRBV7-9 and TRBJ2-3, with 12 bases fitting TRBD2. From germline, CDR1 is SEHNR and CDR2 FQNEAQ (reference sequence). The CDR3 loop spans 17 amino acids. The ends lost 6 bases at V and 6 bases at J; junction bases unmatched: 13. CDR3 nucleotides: TGTGCCAGCAGTCCAGGACTAGCGGGGAAAGACTCCGATACGCAGTATTTT. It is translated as CASSPGLAGKDSDTQYF.

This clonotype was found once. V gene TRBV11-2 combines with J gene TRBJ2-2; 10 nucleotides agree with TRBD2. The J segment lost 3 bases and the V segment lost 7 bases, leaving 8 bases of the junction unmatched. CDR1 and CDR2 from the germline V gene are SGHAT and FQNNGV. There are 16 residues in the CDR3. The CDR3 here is CASNPRLAGDTGELFF. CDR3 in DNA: TGTGCCAGCAACCCCCGGCTAGCGGGGGACACCGGGGAGCTGTTTTTT. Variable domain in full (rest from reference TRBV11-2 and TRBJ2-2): EAGVAQSPRYKIIEKRQSVAFWCNPISGHATLYWYQQILGQGPKLLIQFQNNGVVDDSQLPKDRFSAERLKGVDSTLKIQPAKLEDSAVYLCASNPRLAGDTGELFFGEGSRLTVL.

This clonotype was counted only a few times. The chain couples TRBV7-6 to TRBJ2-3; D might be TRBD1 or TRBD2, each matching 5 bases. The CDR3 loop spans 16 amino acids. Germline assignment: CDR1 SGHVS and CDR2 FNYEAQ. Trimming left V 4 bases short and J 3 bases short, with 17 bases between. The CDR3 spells CASSSDRDPKTDTQYF. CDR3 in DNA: TGTGCCAGCAGCTCCGACCGGGACCCAAAGACAGATACGCAGTATTTT.

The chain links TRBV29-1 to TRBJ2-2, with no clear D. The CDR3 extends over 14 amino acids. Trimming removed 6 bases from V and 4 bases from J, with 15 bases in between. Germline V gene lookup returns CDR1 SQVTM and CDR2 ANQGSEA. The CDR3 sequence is CSVPGTEITGELFF. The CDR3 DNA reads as TGCAGCGTCCCCGGAACCGAGATCACCGGGGAGCTGTTTTTT.

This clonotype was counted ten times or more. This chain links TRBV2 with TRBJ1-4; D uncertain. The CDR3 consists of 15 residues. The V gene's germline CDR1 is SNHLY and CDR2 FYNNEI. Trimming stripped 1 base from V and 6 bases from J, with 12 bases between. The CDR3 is CASSEVGLGDEKLFF. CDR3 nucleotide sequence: TGTGCCAGCAGTGAAGTCGGTCTGGGAGATGAAAAACTGTTTTTT.

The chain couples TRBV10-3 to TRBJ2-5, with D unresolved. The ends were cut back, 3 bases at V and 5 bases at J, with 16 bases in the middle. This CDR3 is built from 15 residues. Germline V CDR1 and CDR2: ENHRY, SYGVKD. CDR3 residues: CAISETPVGRETQYF. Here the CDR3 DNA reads TGTGCCATCAGTGAAACCCCCGTCGGCCGGGAGACCCAGTACTTC.

CDR3 sequence: CSARGLAGDTDTQYF. CDR3 sequence (DNA): TGCAGTGCTAGAGGACTTGCGGGGGACACAGATACGCAGTATTTT. The chain is built from TRBV20-1 and TRBJ2-3; TRBD2 matches 7 bases. Losses at the gene ends were 1 base for V and 2 bases for J; bases not matched to a gene: 6. CDR3 size: 15 residues. Per germline, CDR1 DFQATT and CDR2 SNEGSKA (reference sequence).

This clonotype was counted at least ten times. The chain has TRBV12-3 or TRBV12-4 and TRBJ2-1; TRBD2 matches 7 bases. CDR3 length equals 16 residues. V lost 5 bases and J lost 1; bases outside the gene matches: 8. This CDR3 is CASSHPGGRSYNEQFF. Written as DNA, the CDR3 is TGTGCCAGCAGTCACCCCGGGGGGAGGTCCTACAATGAGCAGTTCTTC.

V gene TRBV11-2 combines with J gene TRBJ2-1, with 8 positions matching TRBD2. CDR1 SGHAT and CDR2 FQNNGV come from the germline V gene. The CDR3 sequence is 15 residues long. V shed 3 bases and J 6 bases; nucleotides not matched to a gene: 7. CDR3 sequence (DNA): TGTGCCAGCAGCTTCATGCGGGGGGCCGCCAATGAGCAGTTCTTC. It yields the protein CASSFMRGAANEQFF. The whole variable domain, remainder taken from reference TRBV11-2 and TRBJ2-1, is EAGVAQSPRYKIIEKRQSVAFWCNPISGHATLYWYQQILGQGPKLLIQFQNNGVVDDSQLPKDRFSAERLKGVDSTLKIQPAKLEDSAVYLCASSFMRGAANEQFFGPGTRLTVL.

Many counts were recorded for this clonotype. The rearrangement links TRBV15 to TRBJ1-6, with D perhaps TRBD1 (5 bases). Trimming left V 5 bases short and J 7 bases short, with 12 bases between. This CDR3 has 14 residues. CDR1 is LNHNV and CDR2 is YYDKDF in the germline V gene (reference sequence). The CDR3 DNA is TGTGCCACCAGCGGGGCGGCAGCCAATTCACCCCTCCACTTT. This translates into CATSGAAANSPLHF.

CDR3: CASSEGQSLNEKLFF. The CDR3 region has the DNA TGTGCCAGCAGTGAAGGACAGAGTCTCAATGAAAAACTGTTTTTT. The gene calls are TRBV6-1 and TRBJ1-4, with TRBD1 as a possible D gene (5 bases). The CDR3 contains 15 residues. Germline V gene data show CDR1 as MNHNS and CDR2 as SASEGT. The V end lost 1 base, the J end lost 5 bases, and 11 bases lay between the germline ends.

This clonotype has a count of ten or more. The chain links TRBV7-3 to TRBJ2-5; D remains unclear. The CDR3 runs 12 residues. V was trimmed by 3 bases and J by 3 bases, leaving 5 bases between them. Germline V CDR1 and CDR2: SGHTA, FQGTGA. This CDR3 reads CASSFLKETQYF. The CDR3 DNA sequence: TGTGCCAGCAGCTTCCTAAAAGAGACCCAGTACTTC.

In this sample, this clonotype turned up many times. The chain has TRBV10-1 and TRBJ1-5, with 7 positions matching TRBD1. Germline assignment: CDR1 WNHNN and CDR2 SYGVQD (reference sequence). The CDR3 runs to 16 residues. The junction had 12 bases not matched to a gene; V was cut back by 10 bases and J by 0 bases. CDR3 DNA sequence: TGCGCCAATCCGGACAGGAAAAGATATAGCAATCAGCCCCAGCATTTT. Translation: CANPDRKRYSNQPQHF.

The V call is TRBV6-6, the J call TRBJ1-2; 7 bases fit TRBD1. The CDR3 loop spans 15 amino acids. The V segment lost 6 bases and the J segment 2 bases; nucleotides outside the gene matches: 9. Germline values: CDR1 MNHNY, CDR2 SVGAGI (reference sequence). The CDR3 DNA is TGTGCCAGCAGCTACGTATCGGGACAGAACTATGGCTACACCTTC. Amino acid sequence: CASSYVSGQNYGYTF.

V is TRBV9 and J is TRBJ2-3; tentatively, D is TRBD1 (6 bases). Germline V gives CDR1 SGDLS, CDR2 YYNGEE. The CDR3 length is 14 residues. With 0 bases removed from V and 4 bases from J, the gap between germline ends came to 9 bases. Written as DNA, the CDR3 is TGTGCCAGCAGCGTAGCGGCAGGGGCAGATACGCAGTATTTT. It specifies CASSVAAGADTQYF.

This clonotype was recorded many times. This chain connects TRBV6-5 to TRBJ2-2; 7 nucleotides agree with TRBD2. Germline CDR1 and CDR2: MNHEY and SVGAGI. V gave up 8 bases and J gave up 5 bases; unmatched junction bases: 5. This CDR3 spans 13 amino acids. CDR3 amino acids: CASWEGWTGELFF. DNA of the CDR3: TGTGCCAGCTGGGAGGGGTGGACCGGGGAGCTGTTTTTT.

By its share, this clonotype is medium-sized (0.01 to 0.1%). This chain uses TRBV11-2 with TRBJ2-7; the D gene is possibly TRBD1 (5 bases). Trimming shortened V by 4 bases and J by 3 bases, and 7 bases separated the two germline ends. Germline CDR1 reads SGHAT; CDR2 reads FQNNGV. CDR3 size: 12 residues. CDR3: CASSSQGYEQYF. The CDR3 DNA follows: TGTGCCAGCAGCTCCCAGGGCTACGAGCAGTACTTC.